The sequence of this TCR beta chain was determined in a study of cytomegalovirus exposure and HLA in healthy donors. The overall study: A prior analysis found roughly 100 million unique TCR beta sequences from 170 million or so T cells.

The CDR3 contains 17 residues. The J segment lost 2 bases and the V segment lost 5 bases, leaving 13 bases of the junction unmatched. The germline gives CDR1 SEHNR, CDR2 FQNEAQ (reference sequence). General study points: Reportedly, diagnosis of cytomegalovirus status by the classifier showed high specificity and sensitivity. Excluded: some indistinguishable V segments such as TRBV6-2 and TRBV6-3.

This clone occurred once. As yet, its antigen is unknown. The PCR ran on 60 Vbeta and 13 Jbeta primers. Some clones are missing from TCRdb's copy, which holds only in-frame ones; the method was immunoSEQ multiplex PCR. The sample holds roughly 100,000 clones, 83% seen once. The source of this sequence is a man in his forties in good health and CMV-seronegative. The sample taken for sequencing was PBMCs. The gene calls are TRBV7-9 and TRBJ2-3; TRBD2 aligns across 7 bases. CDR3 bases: TGTGCCAGCAGCCAGCGGGACTTCCTGTCTGCCACAGATACGCAGTATTTT. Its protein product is CASSQRDFLSATDTQYF.